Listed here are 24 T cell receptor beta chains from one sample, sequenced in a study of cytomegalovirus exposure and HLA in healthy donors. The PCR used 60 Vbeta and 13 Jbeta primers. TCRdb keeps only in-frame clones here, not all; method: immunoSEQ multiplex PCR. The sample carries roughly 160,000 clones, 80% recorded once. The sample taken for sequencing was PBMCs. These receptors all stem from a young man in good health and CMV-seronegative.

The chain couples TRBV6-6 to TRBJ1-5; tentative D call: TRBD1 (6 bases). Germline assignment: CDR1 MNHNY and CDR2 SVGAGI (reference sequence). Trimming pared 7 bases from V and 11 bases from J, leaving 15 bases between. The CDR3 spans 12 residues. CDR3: CASNSGVGSQHF. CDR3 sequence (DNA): TGTGCCAGCAACTCAGGGGTAGGGTCCCAGCATTTT.

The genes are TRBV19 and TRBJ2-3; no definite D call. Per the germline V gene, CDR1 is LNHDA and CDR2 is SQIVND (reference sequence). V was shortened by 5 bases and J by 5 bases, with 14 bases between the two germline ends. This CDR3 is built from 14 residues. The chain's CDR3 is CASSSPLGRDTQYF. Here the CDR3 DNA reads TGTGCCAGTAGTTCTCCTCTGGGCCGAGATACGCAGTATTTT.

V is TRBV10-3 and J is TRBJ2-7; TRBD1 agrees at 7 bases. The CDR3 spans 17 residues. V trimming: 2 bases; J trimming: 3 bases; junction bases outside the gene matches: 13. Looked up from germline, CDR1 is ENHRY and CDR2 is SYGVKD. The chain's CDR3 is CAISEPTSGTANYEQYF. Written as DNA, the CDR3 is TGTGCCATCAGTGAGCCTACCTCCGGGACAGCAAACTACGAGCAGTACTTC.

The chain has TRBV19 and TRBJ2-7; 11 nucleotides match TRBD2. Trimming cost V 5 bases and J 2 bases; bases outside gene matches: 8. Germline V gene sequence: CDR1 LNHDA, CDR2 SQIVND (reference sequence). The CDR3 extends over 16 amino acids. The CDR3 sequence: CASSAQTSGGTYEQYF. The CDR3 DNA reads TGTGCCAGTAGTGCCCAAACTAGCGGGGGCACCTACGAGCAGTACTTC.

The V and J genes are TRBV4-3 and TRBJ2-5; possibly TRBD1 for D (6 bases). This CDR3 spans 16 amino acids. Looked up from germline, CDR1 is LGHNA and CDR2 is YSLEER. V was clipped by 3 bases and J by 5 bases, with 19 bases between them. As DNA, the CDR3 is TGCGCCAGCAGCCACCCCCCCACAGGGCGAGGGGAGACCCAGTACTTC. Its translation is CASSHPPTGRGETQYF.

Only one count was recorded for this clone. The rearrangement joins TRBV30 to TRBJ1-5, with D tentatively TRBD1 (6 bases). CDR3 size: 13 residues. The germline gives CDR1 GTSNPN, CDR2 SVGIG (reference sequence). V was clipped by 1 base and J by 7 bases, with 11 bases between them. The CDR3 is CAWSGQGTQPQHF. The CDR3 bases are TGTGCCTGGAGTGGGCAGGGGACGCAGCCCCAGCATTTT.

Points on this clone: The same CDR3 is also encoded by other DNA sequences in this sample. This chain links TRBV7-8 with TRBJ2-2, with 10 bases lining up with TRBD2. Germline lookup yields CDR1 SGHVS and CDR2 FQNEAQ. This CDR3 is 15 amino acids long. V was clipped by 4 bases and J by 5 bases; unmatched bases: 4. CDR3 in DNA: TGTGCCAGCAGCTCGGGACTAGCGATAACCGGGGAGCTGTTTTTT. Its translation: CASSSGLAITGELFF.

Written as DNA, the CDR3 is TGTGCCAGCAGTTTGGGGGGGCCTGAGACTGAAGCTTTCTTT. The encoded protein is CASSLGGPETEAFF. This rearrangement joins TRBV27 to TRBJ1-1; a possible D gene is TRBD1 (6 bases). The germline V gene has CDR1 MNHEY and CDR2 SMNVEV (reference sequence). The CDR3 extends over 14 amino acids. V shed 3 bases and J shed 5 bases, with 13 bases lying between them.

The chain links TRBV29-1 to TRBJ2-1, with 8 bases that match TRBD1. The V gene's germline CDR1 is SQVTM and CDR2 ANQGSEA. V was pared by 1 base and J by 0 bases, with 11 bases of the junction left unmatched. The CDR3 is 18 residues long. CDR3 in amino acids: CSVEGEGDRPSSYNEQFF. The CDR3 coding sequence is TGCAGCGTTGAAGGAGAGGGGGACAGGCCAAGCTCCTACAATGAGCAGTTCTTC.

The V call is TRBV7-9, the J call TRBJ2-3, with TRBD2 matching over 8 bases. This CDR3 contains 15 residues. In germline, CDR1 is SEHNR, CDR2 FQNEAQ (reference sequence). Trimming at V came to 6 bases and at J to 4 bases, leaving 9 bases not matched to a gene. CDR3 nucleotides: TGTGCCAGCAGTCCAACCCGGGGGGGATCAGATACGCAGTATTTT. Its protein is CASSPTRGGSDTQYF. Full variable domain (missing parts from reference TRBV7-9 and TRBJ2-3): DTGVSQNPRHKITKRGQNVTFRCDPISEHNRLYWYRQTLGQGPEFLTYFQNEAQLEKSRLLSDRFSAERPKGSFSTLEIQRTEQGDSAMYLCASSPTRGGSDTQYFGPGTRLTVL.

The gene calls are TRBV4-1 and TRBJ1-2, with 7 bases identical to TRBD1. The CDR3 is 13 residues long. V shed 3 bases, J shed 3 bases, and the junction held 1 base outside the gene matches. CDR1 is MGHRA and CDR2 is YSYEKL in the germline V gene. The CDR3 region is CASSQQGDYGYTF. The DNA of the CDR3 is TGCGCCAGCAGCCAGCAGGGGGACTATGGCTACACCTTC.

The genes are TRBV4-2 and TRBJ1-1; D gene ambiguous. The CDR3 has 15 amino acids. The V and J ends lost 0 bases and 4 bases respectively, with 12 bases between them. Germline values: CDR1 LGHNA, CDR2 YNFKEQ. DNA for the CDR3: TGTGCCAGCAGCCAAGATCCAGGCCGTAGCACTGAAGCTTTCTTT. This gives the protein CASSQDPGRSTEAFF.

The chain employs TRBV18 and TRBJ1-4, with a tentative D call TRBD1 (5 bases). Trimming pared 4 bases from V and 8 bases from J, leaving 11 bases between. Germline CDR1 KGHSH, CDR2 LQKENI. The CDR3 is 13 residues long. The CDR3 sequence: CASSRGVEEKLFF. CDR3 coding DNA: TGTGCCAGCTCACGGGGGGTGGAAGAAAAACTGTTTTTT.

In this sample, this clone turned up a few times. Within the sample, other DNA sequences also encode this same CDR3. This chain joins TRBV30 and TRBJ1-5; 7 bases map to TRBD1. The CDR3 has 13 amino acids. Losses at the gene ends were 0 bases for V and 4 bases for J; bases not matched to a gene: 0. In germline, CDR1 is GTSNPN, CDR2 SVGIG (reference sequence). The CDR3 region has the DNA TGTGCCTGGAGTGTACAGGGGAATCAGCCCCAGCATTTT. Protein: CAWSVQGNQPQHF.

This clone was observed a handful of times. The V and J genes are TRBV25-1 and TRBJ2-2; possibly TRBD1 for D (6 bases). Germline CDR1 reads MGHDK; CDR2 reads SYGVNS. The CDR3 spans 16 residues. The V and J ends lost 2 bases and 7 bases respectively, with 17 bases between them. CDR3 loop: CASSEMRTVAIGELFF. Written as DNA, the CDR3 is TGTGCCAGCAGTGAAATGAGGACAGTTGCTATCGGGGAGCTGTTTTTT.

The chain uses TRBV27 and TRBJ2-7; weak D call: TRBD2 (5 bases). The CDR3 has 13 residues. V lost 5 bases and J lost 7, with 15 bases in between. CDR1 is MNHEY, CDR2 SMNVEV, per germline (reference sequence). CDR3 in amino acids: CASSHAGILEQYF. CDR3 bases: TGTGCCAGCAGTCACGCGGGTATATTGGAGCAGTACTTC.

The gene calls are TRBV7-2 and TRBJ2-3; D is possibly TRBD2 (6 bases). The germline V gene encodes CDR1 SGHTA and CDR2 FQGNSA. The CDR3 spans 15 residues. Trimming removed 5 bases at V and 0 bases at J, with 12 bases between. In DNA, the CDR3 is TGTGCCAGCAGCCCACAGAGCGGGAGCACAGATACGCAGTATTTT. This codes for CASSPQSGSTDTQYF.

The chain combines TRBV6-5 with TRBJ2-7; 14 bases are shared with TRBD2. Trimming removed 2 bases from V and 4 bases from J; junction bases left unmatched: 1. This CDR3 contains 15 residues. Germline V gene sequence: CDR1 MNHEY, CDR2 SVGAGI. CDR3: CASSYGTSGGYEQYF. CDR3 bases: TGTGCCAGCAGTTACGGGACTAGCGGGGGATACGAGCAGTACTTC.

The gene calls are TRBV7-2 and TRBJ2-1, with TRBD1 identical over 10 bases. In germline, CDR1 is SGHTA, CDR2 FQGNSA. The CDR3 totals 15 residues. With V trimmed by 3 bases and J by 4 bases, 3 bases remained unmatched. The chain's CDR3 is CASSFGGQGYNEQFF. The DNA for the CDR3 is TGTGCCAGCAGCTTTGGGGGACAGGGGTACAATGAGCAGTTCTTC.

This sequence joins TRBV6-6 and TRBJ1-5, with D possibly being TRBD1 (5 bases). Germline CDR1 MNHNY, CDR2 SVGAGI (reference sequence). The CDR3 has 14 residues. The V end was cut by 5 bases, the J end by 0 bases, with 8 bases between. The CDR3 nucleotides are TGTGCCAGCAGTCCCCAGGGTAGCAATCAGCCCCAGCATTTT. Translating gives CASSPQGSNQPQHF.

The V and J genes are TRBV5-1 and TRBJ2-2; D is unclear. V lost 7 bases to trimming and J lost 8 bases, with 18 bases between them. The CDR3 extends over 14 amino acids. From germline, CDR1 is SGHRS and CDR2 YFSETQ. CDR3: CASGVAPAMGELFF. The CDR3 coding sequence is TGCGCCAGCGGCGTGGCGCCAGCGATGGGGGAGCTGTTTTTT.

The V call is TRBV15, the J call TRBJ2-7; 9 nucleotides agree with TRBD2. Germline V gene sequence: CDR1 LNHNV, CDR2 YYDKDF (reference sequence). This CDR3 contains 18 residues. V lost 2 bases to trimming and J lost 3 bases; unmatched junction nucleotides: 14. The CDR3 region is CATSRSPSGGTLHYEQYF. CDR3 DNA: TGTGCCACCAGCAGATCCCCCAGCGGGGGGACGCTACACTACGAGCAGTACTTC.

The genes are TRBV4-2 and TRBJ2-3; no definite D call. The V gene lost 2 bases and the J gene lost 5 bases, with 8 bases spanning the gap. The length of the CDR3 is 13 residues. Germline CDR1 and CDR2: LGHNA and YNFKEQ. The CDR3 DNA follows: TGTGCCAGCAGCCAATTCCCAGGAGATACGCAGTATTTT. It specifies CASSQFPGDTQYF.

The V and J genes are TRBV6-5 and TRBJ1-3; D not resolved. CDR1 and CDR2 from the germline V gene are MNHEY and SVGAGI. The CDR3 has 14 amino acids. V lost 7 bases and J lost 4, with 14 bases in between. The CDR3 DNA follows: TGTGCCAGCACTGCCCGCACAGAGGGAAACACCATATATTTT. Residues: CASTARTEGNTIYF.